The 30 T cell receptor beta chains listed next were all sequenced from one sample in a study of shared clonotypes between healthy human individuals (dated by TCRdb to between 2020 and 2021). The library was obtained by the immunoSEQ multiplex PCR assay. TCRdb took over this immuneACCESS table, retaining in-frame rearrangements with V and J assigned. Such tables are incomplete; in checked studies, under half of the missing clones stem from an unresolved V gene, and the remainder is unexplained. The sample table contains about 1.9 million clones; only one count was recorded for approximately 92% of them. In total, the top ten clones hold about 1.7% of the sample. CD8 naive samples consisted of CD45RO-negative cells that were positively selected for CCR7, yielding a CD45RA+CCR7+ population without TemRA cells. The sample consisted of naive CD8+ T cells from PBMCs. The cell subset or site label, as the study defines it: CD45RA+CCR7+. These receptors came from a man aged 18-30 years in good health. Some clones in this sample may be carry-over from other donors' samples.

The gene calls are TRBV9 and TRBJ2-5; 9 bases agree with TRBD2. Germline lookup yields CDR1 SGDLS and CDR2 YYNGEE. With 4 bases clipped from V and 4 bases from J, the junction kept 11 bases outside the gene matches. This CDR3 comprises 16 residues. The chain's CDR3 is CASSPRARAGGETQYF. In DNA form, the CDR3 reads TGTGCCAGCAGCCCCCGGGCCAGAGCGGGAGGAGAGACCCAGTACTTC.

This clone was recorded a few times. V is TRBV9 and J is TRBJ2-2; the match to TRBD1 covers 10 bases. Germline CDR1 is SGDLS and CDR2 is YYNGEE. The CDR3 has 16 residues. The V gene end was trimmed by 4 bases and the J gene end by 4 bases; junction bases not matched to a gene: 7. CDR3 sequence: CASSLTGTGVTGELFF. The CDR3 bases are TGTGCCAGCAGCCTAACGGGGACAGGGGTCACCGGGGAGCTGTTTTTT. The whole variable domain, remainder taken from reference TRBV9 and TRBJ2-2, is DSGVTQTPKHLITATGQRVTLRCSPRSGDLSVYWYQQSLDQGLQFLIQYYNGEERAKGNILERFSAQQFPDLHSELNLSSLELGDSALYFCASSLTGTGVTGELFFGEGSRLTVL.

This chain uses TRBV15 with TRBJ2-7, with TRBD1 identical over 8 bases. CDR3 size: 14 residues. The germline V gene has CDR1 LNHNV and CDR2 YYDKDF (reference sequence). The J segment lost 6 bases and the V segment lost 3 bases, leaving 7 bases of the junction unmatched. The CDR3 bases are TGTGCCACCAGCAGGGGGACAGGTCTTGGCGAGCAGTACTTC. Its translation is CATSRGTGLGEQYF.

This clone is a singleton in its sample. CDR3 coding DNA: TGTGCCAGCAGCTTAGTGGGGGGAGGCACAGATACGCAGTATTTT. It yields the protein CASSLVGGGTDTQYF. The V and J genes are TRBV7-2 and TRBJ2-3; D is possibly TRBD2 (6 bases). The length of the CDR3 is 15 residues. Germline CDR1 and CDR2: SGHTA and FQGNSA. V shed 1 base and J shed 1 base, with 9 bases lying between them.

The genes are TRBV5-6 and TRBJ1-1, with D possibly TRBD1 on 6 matching bases. Trimming shortened V by 4 bases and J by 5 bases, and 18 bases separated the two germline ends. Germline V gene data show CDR1 as SGHDT and CDR2 as YYEEEE. This CDR3 is 15 amino acids long. CDR3 region: CASSPVEGVGTEAFF. In nucleotides, the CDR3 is TGTGCCAGCAGCCCGGTTGAGGGGGTGGGAACTGAAGCTTTCTTT.

Remarks on this clone: This specimen includes other DNA sequences encoding the same CDR3. CDR3 loop: CSVLQGSYEQYF. DNA of the CDR3: TGCAGCGTGTTACAGGGTTCCTACGAGCAGTACTTC. The J gene is TRBJ2-7, the V gene TRBV29-1, with TRBD1 as a possible D gene (6 bases). Germline CDR1 is SQVTM and CDR2 is ANQGSEA. This CDR3 has 12 residues. V was shortened by 6 bases and J by 1 base, with 10 bases between the two germline ends.

CDR3 DNA: TGTGCCAGCAGCTTAGTATCGGCCCCCACTCGGAATGAGCAGTTCTTC. Its translation: CASSLVSAPTRNEQFF. This sequence joins TRBV7-8 and TRBJ2-1; D remains ambiguous. V was trimmed by 1 base and J by 7 bases, leaving 17 bases between them. CDR3 length equals 16 residues. The germline gives CDR1 SGHVS, CDR2 FQNEAQ.

The chain recombines TRBV10-1 with TRBJ2-7; 9 bases line up with TRBD1. Germline V gene sequence: CDR1 WNHNN, CDR2 SYGVQD (reference sequence). CDR3 length: 12 residues. The junction had 9 bases not matched to a gene; V was cut back by 11 bases and J by 7 bases. The CDR3 DNA sequence: TGCGCCCTCGGGACAGGGTCTATGGAGCAGTACTTC. Translating gives CALGTGSMEQYF.

The rearrangement uses TRBV15 and TRBJ2-1; 10 bases are a match to TRBD2. The CDR3 contains 16 residues. The V segment lost 0 bases and the J segment 2 bases; nucleotides outside the gene matches: 1. Germline lookup yields CDR1 LNHNV and CDR2 YYDKDF (reference sequence). The CDR3 reads CATSRDGTSAYNEQFF. CDR3 nucleotides: TGTGCCACCAGCAGAGACGGGACTAGCGCCTACAATGAGCAGTTCTTC.

The chain is built from TRBV4-1 and TRBJ2-7; D unclear. V was clipped by 1 base and J by 0 bases, with 13 bases between them. Germline lookup yields CDR1 MGHRA and CDR2 YSYEKL. This CDR3 contains 16 residues. CDR3 amino acids: CASSQAEDTPSYEQYF. DNA of the CDR3: TGCGCCAGCAGCCAAGCGGAAGACACCCCCTCCTACGAGCAGTACTTC.

CDR3 amino acids: CASSQLGTGPYEQYF. The CDR3 DNA reads as TGCGCCAGCAGCCAGTTAGGCACAGGGCCCTACGAGCAGTACTTC. The chain recombines TRBV4-1 with TRBJ2-7; maybe TRBD1 (6 bases). CDR3 length: 15 amino acids. Per the germline V gene, CDR1 is MGHRA and CDR2 is YSYEKL. Between the trimmed V and J ends, which lost 3 bases and 2 bases, there was a span of 14 bases.

The rearrangement uses TRBV5-1 and TRBJ2-7; tentatively, D is TRBD1 (6 bases). Per germline, CDR1 SGHRS and CDR2 YFSETQ. V lost 5 bases to trimming and J lost 2 bases, with 11 bases between them. The CDR3 spans 13 residues. The CDR3 region has the DNA TGCGCCAGCAGACCAACAGGGACCTACGAGCAGTACTTC. Protein product: CASRPTGTYEQYF.

The rearrangement joins TRBV28 to TRBJ2-1, with 7 bases matching TRBD2. After removal of 5 bases from V and 9 bases from J, the junction contained 4 bases not matched to a gene. In germline, CDR1 is MDHEN, CDR2 SYDVKM. This CDR3 has 12 amino acids. The CDR3 protein is CASSGGGAEQFF. DNA for the CDR3: TGTGCCAGCAGTGGGGGGGGAGCTGAGCAGTTCTTC.

J is TRBJ2-1 and V is TRBV11-2; D remains ambiguous. Germline V gene data show CDR1 as SGHAT and CDR2 as FQNNGV. This CDR3 contains 15 residues. Deletions cut 1 base from V and 5 bases from J, with 12 bases between. In nucleotides, the CDR3 is TGTGCCAGCAGCTTAGTGTCTACTGGGGACAATGAGCAGTTCTTC. This sequence encodes CASSLVSTGDNEQFF.

This clone was seen more than once but under ten times. The chain is built from TRBV27 and TRBJ1-2; TRBD1 agrees at 11 bases. V lost 6 bases and J lost 8; bases outside the gene matches: 2. From germline, CDR1 is MNHEY and CDR2 SMNVEV (reference sequence). The CDR3 spans 12 residues. The CDR3 loop reads CASRGQGEGYTF. DNA for the CDR3: TGTGCCAGCAGGGGACAGGGGGAAGGCTACACCTTC.

The rearrangement joins TRBV7-6 to TRBJ2-7, with D hard to call. V was pared by 3 bases and J by 0 bases, with 9 bases between. The CDR3 sequence is 14 residues long. The V gene's germline CDR1 is SGHVS and CDR2 FNYEAQ. The CDR3 bases are TGTGCCAGCAGCTTGAGGCGCGTCTCCTACGAGCAGTACTTC. Translating gives CASSLRRVSYEQYF.

The rearrangement joins TRBV11-2 to TRBJ1-3; D call uncertain. With 5 bases removed from V and 4 bases from J, the gap between germline ends came to 18 bases. There are 16 residues in the CDR3. Looked up from germline, CDR1 is SGHAT and CDR2 is FQNNGV. This CDR3 is CASSVGISDYGNTIYF. CDR3 coding DNA: TGTGCCAGCAGCGTTGGGATTTCCGATTACGGAAACACCATATATTTT.

The V gene is TRBV10-1, the J gene TRBJ2-2, with TRBD2 as a possible D gene (6 bases). The CDR3 is made up of 14 amino acids. CDR1 is WNHNN, CDR2 SYGVQD, per germline (reference sequence). Trimming removed 3 bases at V and 5 bases at J, with 10 bases between. Written as DNA, the CDR3 is TGCGCCAGCAGTGAATCCGGGACTACCGGGGAGCTGTTTTTT. This translates into CASSESGTTGELFF.

The V and J genes are TRBV5-5 and TRBJ2-6; D possibly uses TRBD1 or TRBD2 (6 bases each). The V end was cut by 7 bases, the J end by 2 bases, with 16 bases between. Germline V gives CDR1 SGHKS, CDR2 YYEKEE (reference sequence). The CDR3 has 16 residues. The CDR3 reads CASGWGASAGANVLTF. The CDR3 nucleotides read TGTGCCAGCGGATGGGGGGCCTCGGCTGGGGCCAACGTCCTGACTTTC.

V usage is TRBV7-9 and J usage is TRBJ2-3; D is possibly TRBD2 (6 bases). The germline V and J ends were trimmed by 3 bases and 3 bases, with 13 bases remaining between them. The CDR3 extends over 15 amino acids. Germline lookup yields CDR1 SEHNR and CDR2 FQNEAQ (reference sequence). CDR3 sequence reads: CASSLGLRETDTQYF. The CDR3 coding sequence is TGTGCCAGCAGCTTGGGTTTACGGGAGACAGATACGCAGTATTTT.

The chain employs TRBV10-1 and TRBJ2-2; D is undetermined. V was pared by 0 bases and J by 6 bases, with 8 bases between. Germline V CDR1 and CDR2: WNHNN, SYGVQD (reference sequence). This CDR3 has 14 residues. The DNA for the CDR3 is TGCGCCAGCAGTGAGTCCCGCGGCCCCGGGGAGCTGTTTTTT. This gives the protein CASSESRGPGELFF.

The chain has TRBV6-4 and TRBJ2-2; D is perhaps TRBD1 or TRBD2 (6 bases each). The CDR3 loop spans 18 amino acids. CDR1 and CDR2 (germline): MRHNA, SNTAGT. The germline V and J ends were trimmed by 4 bases and 1 base, with 19 bases remaining between them. The CDR3 DNA is TGTGCCAGCAGTGGGCAGGGGTCGAGGAGGGGGAACACCGGGGAGCTGTTTTTT. Encoded protein: CASSGQGSRRGNTGELFF.

Remarks on this clone: The same CDR3 also results from other DNA sequences found in this sample. This chain joins TRBV9 and TRBJ2-3; D is unresolved. Between the trimmed V and J ends, which lost 0 bases and 3 bases, there was a span of 5 bases. In germline, CDR1 is SGDLS, CDR2 YYNGEE. The CDR3 is made up of 13 amino acids. As DNA, the CDR3 is TGTGCCAGCAGCGTAGTAAGTACAGATACGCAGTATTTT. It encodes CASSVVSTDTQYF.

With respect to this clone: The identical CDR3 is also encoded by other nucleotide sequences in the sample. V is TRBV19 and J is TRBJ2-1; 10 bases map to TRBD2. CDR1 is LNHDA and CDR2 is SQIVND in the germline V gene (reference sequence). The CDR3 is 14 residues long. The V gene end was trimmed by 4 bases and the J gene end by 5 bases; junction bases not matched to a gene: 2. In DNA form, the CDR3 reads TGTGCCAGTAGTAGGCTAGCGGGAGACAATGAGCAGTTCTTC. The encoded protein is CASSRLAGDNEQFF.

V usage is TRBV14 and J usage is TRBJ1-1, with no clear D. Germline V lookup: CDR1 SGHDN, CDR2 FVKESK. CDR3 length: 13 residues. Trimming cost V 0 bases and J 6 bases, with 8 bases left between them. CDR3 in amino acids: CASSQDPGAEAFF. In nucleotides, the CDR3 is TGTGCCAGCAGCCAAGATCCAGGTGCTGAAGCTTTCTTT. Full variable domain (remainder filled in from reference TRBV14 and TRBJ1-1): EAGVTQFPSHSVIEKGQTVTLRCDPISGHDNLYWYRRVMGKEIKFLLHFVKESKQDESGMPNNRFLAERTGGTYSTLKVQPAELEDSGVYFCASSQDPGAEAFFGQGTRLTVV.

The chain carries TRBV27 and TRBJ2-1; no clear D. The V end lost 7 bases, the J end lost 0 bases, and 19 bases lay between the germline ends. Germline V CDR1 and CDR2: MNHEY, SMNVEV (reference sequence). The CDR3 totals 17 residues. This CDR3 is CASKLKLDLSSYNEQFF. For the CDR3, the DNA is TGTGCCAGCAAACTAAAACTGGACCTGAGCTCCTACAATGAGCAGTTCTTC.

J is TRBJ1-5 and V is TRBV2; a possible D gene is TRBD1 (6 bases). Germline lookup yields CDR1 SNHLY and CDR2 FYNNEI. The V gene lost 4 bases and the J gene lost 4 bases, with 23 bases spanning the gap. The CDR3 is 18 amino acids. This CDR3 is CASSVDPFSLQGNQPQHF. Here the CDR3 DNA reads TGTGCCAGCAGTGTCGATCCGTTCAGCCTTCAGGGGAATCAGCCCCAGCATTTT.

The rearrangement links TRBV12-5 to TRBJ2-6; possible D gene TRBD2, 6 bases. The germline V and J ends were trimmed by 1 base and 2 bases, with 9 bases remaining between them. The CDR3 sequence is 16 residues long. Germline CDR1 is LGHNT and CDR2 is FRNRAP. As DNA, the CDR3 is TGTGCTAGTGGTTTGGAGACTAGTGCTGGGGCCAACGTCCTGACTTTC. Encoded protein: CASGLETSAGANVLTF.

This rearrangement joins TRBV7-9 to TRBJ1-1; no clear D gene. Per the germline V gene, CDR1 is SEHNR and CDR2 is FQNEAQ (reference sequence). The CDR3 totals 14 residues. V lost 5 bases and J lost 6, with 16 bases in between. CDR3 sequence: CASSQGIGSAEAFF. CDR3 nucleotides: TGTGCCAGCAGCCAAGGGATCGGGTCAGCTGAAGCTTTCTTT.

The V and J genes are TRBV7-8 and TRBJ2-1; D could derive from TRBD1 or TRBD2 (6 bases each). V was cut by 8 bases and J by 5 bases, with 13 bases left in between. This CDR3 contains 13 residues. Germline loops: CDR1 SGHVS, CDR2 FQNEAQ. CDR3 coding DNA: TGTGCCAGCGGGGGCGGGATAAACAATGAGCAGTTCTTC. Encoded protein: CASGGGINNEQFF.